The source of this T cell receptor beta chain is a study of Graves' ophthalmopathy and Graves' hyperthyroidism. The sequenced template was RNA, covering the TCR beta CDR3 region. RT-PCR with HTBI primers came first, then second-round multiplex PCR. TCRdb used MiXCR to reprocess the multiplex PCR reads, holding one entry per CDR3 protein. The repertoire includes about 660,000 distinct CDR3 sequences, about 38% of them detected once, and over 2.5% sits in the top ten. The germline V gene has CDR1 MGHDK and CDR2 SYGVNS. V lost 3 bases, J lost 0 bases, and 15 bases lay in between. The CDR3 is 17 residues long. This clonotype was detected many times.

The sequence was collected from an adult man with Graves' ophthalmopathy. The sequencing input was peripheral blood. The V and J genes are TRBV25-1 and TRBJ1-5; D is ambiguous. CDR3 in amino acids: CASSDKENHCSNQPQHF. The CDR3 nucleotides read TGTGCCAGCAGTGATAAGGAGAACCACTGTAGCAATCAGCCCCAGCATTTT.